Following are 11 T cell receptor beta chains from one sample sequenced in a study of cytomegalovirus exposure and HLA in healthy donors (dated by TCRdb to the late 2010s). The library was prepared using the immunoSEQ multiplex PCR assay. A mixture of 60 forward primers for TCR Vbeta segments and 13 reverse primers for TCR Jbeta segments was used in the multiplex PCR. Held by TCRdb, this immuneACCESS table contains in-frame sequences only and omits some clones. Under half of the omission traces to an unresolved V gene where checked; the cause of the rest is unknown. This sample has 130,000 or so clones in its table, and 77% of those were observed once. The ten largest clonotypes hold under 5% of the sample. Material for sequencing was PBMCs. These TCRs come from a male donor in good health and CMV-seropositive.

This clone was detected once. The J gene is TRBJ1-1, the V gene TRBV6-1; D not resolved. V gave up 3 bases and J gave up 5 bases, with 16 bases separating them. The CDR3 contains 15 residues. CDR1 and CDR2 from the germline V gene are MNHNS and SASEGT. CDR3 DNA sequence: TGTGCCAGCAGTGAGGCCGTCGCGGCATGGACTGAAGCTTTCTTT. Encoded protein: CASSEAVAAWTEAFF.

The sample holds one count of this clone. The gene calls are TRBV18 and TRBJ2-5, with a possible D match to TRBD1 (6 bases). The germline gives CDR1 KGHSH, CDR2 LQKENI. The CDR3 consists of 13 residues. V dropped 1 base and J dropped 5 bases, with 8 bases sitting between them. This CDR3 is CASSPRQGETQYF. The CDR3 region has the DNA TGTGCCAGCTCACCACGGCAGGGGGAGACCCAGTACTTC.

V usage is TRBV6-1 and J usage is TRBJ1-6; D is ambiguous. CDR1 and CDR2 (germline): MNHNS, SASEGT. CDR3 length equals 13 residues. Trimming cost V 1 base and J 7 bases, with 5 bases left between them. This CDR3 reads CASSEGENSPLHF. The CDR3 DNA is TGTGCCAGCAGTGAAGGGGAGAATTCACCCCTCCACTTT.

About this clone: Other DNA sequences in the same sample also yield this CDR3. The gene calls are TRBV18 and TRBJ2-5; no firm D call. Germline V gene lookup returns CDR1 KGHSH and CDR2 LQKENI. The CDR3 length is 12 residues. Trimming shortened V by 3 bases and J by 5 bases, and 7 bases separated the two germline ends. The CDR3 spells CASSPPGETQYF. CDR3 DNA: TGTGCCAGCTCACCCCCCGGGGAGACCCAGTACTTC.

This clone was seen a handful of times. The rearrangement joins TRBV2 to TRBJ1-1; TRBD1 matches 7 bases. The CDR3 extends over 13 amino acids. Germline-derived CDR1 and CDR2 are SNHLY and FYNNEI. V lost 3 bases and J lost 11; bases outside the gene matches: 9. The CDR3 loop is CASSDQGRGKAFF. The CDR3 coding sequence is TGTGCCAGCAGTGATCAGGGCAGGGGGAAGGCTTTCTTT.

The CDR3 DNA sequence: TGTGCCAGCAGCTTTCTGGGCGGGAGCGCCTACGAGCAGTACTTC. It encodes CASSFLGGSAYEQYF. The chain links TRBV7-3 to TRBJ2-7; 7 nucleotides match TRBD2. With 3 bases clipped from V and 2 bases from J, the junction kept 7 bases outside the gene matches. The CDR3 spans 15 residues. CDR1 and CDR2 from the germline V gene are SGHTA and FQGTGA.

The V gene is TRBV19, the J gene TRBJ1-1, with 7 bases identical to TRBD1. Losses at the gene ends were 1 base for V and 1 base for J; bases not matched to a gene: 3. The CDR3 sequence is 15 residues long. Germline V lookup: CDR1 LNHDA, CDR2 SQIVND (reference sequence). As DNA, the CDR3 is TGTGCCAGTAGTATAGCCGGGACAGCGAACACTGAAGCTTTCTTT. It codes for CASSIAGTANTEAFF.

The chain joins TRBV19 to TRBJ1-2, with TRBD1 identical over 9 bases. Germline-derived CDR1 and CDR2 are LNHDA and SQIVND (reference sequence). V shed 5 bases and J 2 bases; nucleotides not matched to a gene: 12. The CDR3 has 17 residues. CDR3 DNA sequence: TGTGCCAGTAGTCCCCATCCCGGGACAGGGTACAACTATGGCTACACCTTC. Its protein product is CASSPHPGTGYNYGYTF.

The CDR3 DNA follows: TGTGCCAGCAGCAAAGTTCCGCCCCCGACAGGCAAGACTGGAAACACCATATATTTT. Amino acids: CASSKVPPPTGKTGNTIYF. This chain links TRBV21-1 with TRBJ1-3; the table's D call, TRBD1, has no DNA check behind it. TRBV21-1 corresponds to a pseudogene. The CDR3 runs to 19 residues.

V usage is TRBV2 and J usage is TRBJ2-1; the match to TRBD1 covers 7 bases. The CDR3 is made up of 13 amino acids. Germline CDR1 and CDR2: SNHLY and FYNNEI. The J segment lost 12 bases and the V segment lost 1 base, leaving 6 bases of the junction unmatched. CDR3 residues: CASSEGTGSVQFF. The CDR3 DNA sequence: TGTGCCAGCAGTGAAGGGACAGGCAGCGTGCAGTTCTTC.

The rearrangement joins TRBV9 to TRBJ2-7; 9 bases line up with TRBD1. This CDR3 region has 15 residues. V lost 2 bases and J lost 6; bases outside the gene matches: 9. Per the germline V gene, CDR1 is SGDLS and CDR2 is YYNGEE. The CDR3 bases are TGTGCCAGCAGCGTTACAGGGGGCCTTCTTGGCGAGCAGTACTTC. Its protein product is CASSVTGGLLGEQYF.